The 27 T cell receptor beta chains below were found in one sample sequenced in a study of shared clonotypes between healthy human individuals (dated by TCRdb to 2020 to 2022). Library preparation was by the immunoSEQ multiplex PCR assay. This immuneACCESS table, as held by TCRdb, lists in-frame sequences with V and J called but not all clones. Of the missing ones, under half trace to an unresolved V gene in checked studies; the others have no known cause. The sample table records roughly 1 million clones; roughly 70% of these occur just once. The leading ten clones occupy 1.5% of the sample. The sequenced material came from memory CD4+ T cells sorted from blood. According to the study, the label for this sample's cell subset or site signals: CD45RA-negative fraction. The receptors come from a man aged 18 to 29 in good health.

The rearrangement uses TRBV5-1 and TRBJ2-5; no reliable D call. The CDR3 has 14 amino acids. Trimming pared 1 base from V and 2 bases from J, leaving 9 bases between. CDR1 is SGHRS and CDR2 is YFSETQ in the germline V gene. The CDR3 region has the DNA TGCGCCAGCAGCTTGTTCGGCACTCAAGAGACCCAGTACTTC. Its protein is CASSLFGTQETQYF.

There are a few counts of this clone. J is TRBJ2-2 and V is TRBV10-3; D not certain. Per germline, CDR1 ENHRY and CDR2 SYGVKD. This CDR3 contains 14 residues. The V gene lost 4 bases and the J gene lost 1 base, with 7 bases spanning the gap. The CDR3 here is CAISVSKNTGELFF. The DNA for the CDR3 is TGTGCCATCAGTGTTTCGAAGAACACCGGGGAGCTGTTTTTT.

The chain has TRBV10-2 and TRBJ2-1, with D hard to call. This CDR3 is 12 amino acids long. The germline V and J ends were trimmed by 2 bases and 3 bases, with 2 bases remaining between them. Germline assignment: CDR1 WSHSY and CDR2 SAAADI. The CDR3 coding sequence is TGCGCCAGCAGTGAGGACTACAATGAGCAGTTCTTC. Its translation is CASSEDYNEQFF.

CDR3 amino acids: CASSLEGASLNEQFF. For the CDR3, the DNA is TGTGCCAGCAGCTTAGAAGGAGCTAGCCTCAATGAGCAGTTCTTC. The chain combines TRBV7-2 with TRBJ2-1, with D perhaps TRBD2 (5 bases). V gave up 1 base and J gave up 6 bases, with 13 bases separating them. The CDR3 has 15 amino acids. Germline CDR1 SGHTA, CDR2 FQGNSA.

The CDR3 loop reads CAWKDRPDSPLHF. The CDR3 nucleotides are TGTGCCTGGAAGGACCGGCCAGATTCACCCCTCCACTTT. The V call is TRBV30, the J call TRBJ1-6; D gene ambiguous. Trimming cost V 4 bases and J 8 bases, with 12 bases left between them. The CDR3 spans 13 residues. Germline V gene data show CDR1 as GTSNPN and CDR2 as SVGIG (reference sequence).

A note on this clone: Other DNA sequences from this sample encode an identical CDR3 as well. This sequence joins TRBV5-4 and TRBJ2-5; D not resolved. There are 12 residues in the CDR3. Trimming removed 0 bases at V and 0 bases at J, with 0 bases between. Germline assignment: CDR1 SGHNT and CDR2 YYREEE (reference sequence). The CDR3 region is CASSLDQETQYF. CDR3 DNA sequence: TGTGCCAGCAGCTTGGACCAAGAGACCCAGTACTTC.

This clone was recorded once. One end of the junction is discordant with germline, which a read error may explain. The rearrangement joins TRBV5-4 to TRBJ2-3; D is uncertain. CDR3 size: 16 residues. Germline loops: CDR1 SGHNT, CDR2 YYREEE (reference sequence). The CDR3 DNA is TGTGCGAGCAGCTTAAAGGCGTCAGAGGACACAGATACGCAGTATTTT. It is translated as CASSLKASEDTDTQYF.

This clone has only one observation. V is TRBV5-1 and J is TRBJ2-2, with 10 nucleotides matching TRBD2. Germline assignment: CDR1 SGHRS and CDR2 YFSETQ. There are 15 residues in the CDR3. Trimming cost V 8 bases and J 5 bases; bases outside gene matches: 9. The CDR3 here is CASLRTSGQTGELFF. The DNA of the CDR3 is TGCGCCAGTCTGAGGACTAGCGGCCAAACCGGGGAGCTGTTTTTT.

V and J are TRBV7-2 and TRBJ2-7; D perhaps matches TRBD1 (6 bases). V lost 1 base, J lost 2 bases, and 12 bases lay in between. CDR1 SGHTA and CDR2 FQGNSA come from the germline V gene. The CDR3 extends over 15 amino acids. CDR3 protein: CASSLGWGRPYEQYF. The CDR3 nucleotides are TGTGCCAGCAGCTTAGGGTGGGGGCGACCCTACGAGCAGTACTTC.

The chain is built from TRBV10-3 and TRBJ1-2; TRBD1 agrees at 7 bases. V shed 8 bases and J 3 bases; nucleotides not matched to a gene: 6. CDR3 length equals 13 residues. The germline CDR1 and CDR2 sequences are ENHRY and SYGVKD. The CDR3 DNA reads as TGTGCCATCTTCTCAGGGGGGGACTATGGCTACACCTTC. This sequence encodes CAIFSGGDYGYTF.

The chain recombines TRBV19 with TRBJ1-4; 7 nucleotides align to TRBD1. The CDR3 covers 14 residues. Trimming took 5 bases from V and 8 from J; bases not matched to a gene: 8. Germline V lookup: CDR1 LNHDA, CDR2 SQIVND (reference sequence). The CDR3 coding sequence is TGTGCCAGTAGTGCCTTAGACAGGGCGGAAAAACTGTTTTTT. It is translated as CASSALDRAEKLFF.

The V and J genes are TRBV6-5 and TRBJ2-1; D may be TRBD2 (7 bases). The CDR3 spans 16 residues. Per germline, CDR1 MNHEY and CDR2 SVGAGI. Trimming shortened V by 2 bases and J by 2 bases, and 13 bases separated the two germline ends. The CDR3 DNA follows: TGTGCCAGCAGTTACGGGGGCGGGGGAGCCTACAATGAGCAGTTCTTC. Protein sequence: CASSYGGGGAYNEQFF.

The rearrangement joins TRBV19 to TRBJ1-5; 11 bases are a match to TRBD1. CDR1 and CDR2 (germline): LNHDA, SQIVND (reference sequence). V lost 5 bases, J lost 6 bases, and 6 bases stayed unmatched. This CDR3 region has 15 residues. This chain's CDR3 is CASSPGQGALQPQHF. CDR3 coding DNA: TGTGCCAGTAGTCCAGGACAGGGGGCTCTTCAGCCCCAGCATTTT.

On this clone: The same CDR3 arises from other DNA sequences in this sample as well. This chain uses TRBV5-1 with TRBJ2-3; D unclear. Looked up from germline, CDR1 is SGHRS and CDR2 is YFSETQ. Trimming cost V 0 bases and J 3 bases, with 8 bases left between them. This CDR3 contains 14 residues. The CDR3 sequence: CASSLGRGTDTQYF. The DNA for the CDR3 is TGCGCCAGCAGCTTGGGTAGAGGAACAGATACGCAGTATTTT.

The sample holds one count of this clone. The chain recombines TRBV30 with TRBJ2-3, with a possible D match to TRBD2 (6 bases). The CDR3 totals 15 residues. The V end lost 0 bases, the J end lost 3 bases, and 13 bases lay between the germline ends. Germline CDR1 is GTSNPN and CDR2 is SVGIG (reference sequence). The CDR3 region has the DNA TGTGCCTGGAGTGTACGTTACGGGGGAACAGATACGCAGTATTTT. Its protein product is CAWSVRYGGTDTQYF.

The V call is TRBV19, the J call TRBJ2-3; 12 bases align to TRBD1. The CDR3 totals 15 residues. Germline CDR1 and CDR2: LNHDA and SQIVND (reference sequence). V was clipped by 10 bases and J by 6 bases; unmatched bases: 11. Here the CDR3 reads CATSRGTGGRDTQYF. CDR3 coding DNA: TGTGCCACCTCAAGGGGGACAGGGGGCCGGGATACGCAGTATTTT.

The chain combines TRBV11-2 with TRBJ2-7, with D perhaps matching TRBD1 (7 bases). V was clipped by 1 base and J by 1 base, with 17 bases between them. The CDR3 runs to 17 residues. CDR1 is SGHAT, CDR2 FQNNGV, per germline. The CDR3 coding sequence is TGTGCCAGCAGCTTAGGTTTAGGAGGGGGCGCTTCCTACGAGCAGTACTTC. Encoded protein: CASSLGLGGGASYEQYF.

The chain recombines TRBV7-8 with TRBJ1-6, with TRBD1 matching over 9 bases. Trimming took 5 bases from V and 1 from J; bases not matched to a gene: 6. CDR1 and CDR2 (germline): SGHVS, FQNEAQ. This CDR3 is 17 amino acids long. The CDR3 region is CASSIWTGESYNSPLHF. The CDR3 DNA reads as TGTGCCAGCAGCATTTGGACAGGGGAGTCCTATAATTCACCCCTCCACTTT.

The rearrangement links TRBV11-2 to TRBJ1-1, with a weak D call TRBD1 (5 bases). This CDR3 contains 14 residues. The germline V gene has CDR1 SGHAT and CDR2 FQNNGV. V gave up 3 bases and J gave up 6 bases, with 14 bases separating them. The DNA of the CDR3 is TGTGCCAGCAGCTTGGGGGACCGGAGGGCTGAAGCTTTCTTT. Encoded protein: CASSLGDRRAEAFF.

This clone was seen a handful of times. This rearrangement joins TRBV6-5 to TRBJ2-7, with 8 bases aligning to TRBD1. In germline, CDR1 is MNHEY, CDR2 SVGAGI. V lost 2 bases, J lost 2 bases, and 5 bases stayed unmatched. The CDR3 is 15 residues long. The CDR3 protein is CASSYVPDRAYEQYF. The DNA for the CDR3 is TGTGCCAGCAGTTACGTACCGGACAGGGCCTACGAGCAGTACTTC.

The chain employs TRBV5-5 and TRBJ2-7, with 7 nucleotides matching TRBD1. The length of the CDR3 is 13 residues. Unmatched junction bases numbered 5, after V lost 4 bases and J lost 4 bases. CDR1 is SGHKS, CDR2 YYEKEE, per germline (reference sequence). The CDR3 reads CASSPGQQYEQYF. The DNA of the CDR3 is TGTGCCAGCAGCCCGGGACAGCAATACGAGCAGTACTTC.

This clone was counted a few times. The chain recombines TRBV5-1 with TRBJ1-1; D is ambiguous. The CDR3 has 11 residues. CDR1 and CDR2 (germline): SGHRS, YFSETQ. Trimming removed 0 bases from V and 8 bases from J, with 5 bases in between. For the CDR3, the DNA is TGCGCCAGCAGCTTGGGTCGGGAAGCTTTCTTT. Protein product: CASSLGREAFF.

A remark on this clone: The same CDR3 is also encoded by other DNA sequences in this sample. J is TRBJ2-5 and V is TRBV10-3; no definite D call. CDR1 and CDR2 from the germline V gene are ENHRY and SYGVKD. V was pared by 0 bases and J by 5 bases, with 13 bases between. This CDR3 contains 15 residues. This chain's CDR3 is CAISESSVARETQYF. CDR3 nucleotide sequence: TGTGCCATCAGTGAGTCTAGTGTGGCGCGCGAGACCCAGTACTTC.

This chain links TRBV6-5 with TRBJ1-5; no firm D call. The CDR3 totals 13 residues. Germline-derived CDR1 and CDR2 are MNHEY and SVGAGI. V was cut by 2 bases and J by 4 bases, with 6 bases left in between. CDR3 DNA sequence: TGTGCCAGCAGTTACGGGCAGAATCAGCCCCAGCATTTT. This codes for CASSYGQNQPQHF.

The genes are TRBV14 and TRBJ2-6; D is perhaps TRBD1 (6 bases). The CDR3 length is 21 residues. The germline V gene encodes CDR1 SGHDN and CDR2 FVKESK. Trimming left V 4 bases short and J 1 base short, with 26 bases between. CDR3 DNA sequence: TGTGCCAGCAGCCCTCGGGACAAGCACTTCCCCGTCCAATCTGGGGCCAACGTCCTGACTTTC. Translation gives CASSPRDKHFPVQSGANVLTF.

The chain couples TRBV27 to TRBJ2-4; D gene uncertain. The CDR3 length is 14 residues. The germline V gene has CDR1 MNHEY and CDR2 SMNVEV (reference sequence). Trimming took 2 bases from V and 0 from J, leaving 5 bases between them. The CDR3 DNA reads TGTGCCAGCAGTTTAAATGGAGCCAAAAACATTCAGTACTTC. Protein product: CASSLNGAKNIQYF.

The CDR3 loop is CAWSVLESQPQHF. The CDR3 DNA is TGTGCCTGGAGTGTACTTGAGTCCCAGCCCCAGCATTTT. V is TRBV30 and J is TRBJ1-5; no firm D call. Trimming shortened V by 0 bases and J by 7 bases, and 10 bases separated the two germline ends. Germline V gene sequence: CDR1 GTSNPN, CDR2 SVGIG (reference sequence). The CDR3 extends over 13 amino acids.